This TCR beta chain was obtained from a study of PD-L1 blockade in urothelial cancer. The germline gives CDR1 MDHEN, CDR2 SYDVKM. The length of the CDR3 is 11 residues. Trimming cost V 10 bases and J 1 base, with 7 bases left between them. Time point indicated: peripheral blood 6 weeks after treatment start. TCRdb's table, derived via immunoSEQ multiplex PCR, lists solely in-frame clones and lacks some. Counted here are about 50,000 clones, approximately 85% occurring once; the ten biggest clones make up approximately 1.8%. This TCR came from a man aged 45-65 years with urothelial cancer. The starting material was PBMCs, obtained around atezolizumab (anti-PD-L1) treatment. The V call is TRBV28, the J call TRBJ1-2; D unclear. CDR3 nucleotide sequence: TGTGCCACCCGCAGTAACTATGGCTACACCTTC. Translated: CATRSNYGYTF.